This T cell receptor (beta chain) was sequenced for a study of blood T cell repertoires in COVID-19. The wider study: Sites across the United States, Italy and Spain contributed samples from acute and convalescent COVID-19. PBMCs, B-cell-depleted T cells, or T cells provided the cDNA or gDNA that made up the material.

V lost 8 bases, J lost 0 bases, and 6 bases stayed unmatched. The CDR3 extends over 15 amino acids. Looked up from germline, CDR1 is SQVTM and CDR2 is ANQGSEA. The authors' processing: From reference gene primer amplification, estimates of nucleated cell counts were derived. TCRdb's copy holds only in-frame clones and misses some; the assay was immunoSEQ multiplex PCR. The V and J calls and clone size were taken over from that table, and D and trimming were inferred from the DNA. This sample carries 65,000 to 90,000 clones, 79% of them seen once, and the ten largest clones take less than 30%. Material for sequencing was peripheral blood. The source of this sequence is a man in his fifties or sixties with active or convalescent COVID-19. The genes are TRBV29-1 and TRBJ2-6; TRBD1 aligns across 8 bases. CDR3 sequence: CSIGQGSSGANVLTF. CDR3 in DNA: TGCAGCATAGGACAGGGATCCTCTGGGGCCAACGTCCTGACTTTC.